These T cell receptor beta chains were read from a single sample in a study of cytomegalovirus exposure and HLA in healthy donors. Using immunoSEQ multiplex PCR, the repertoire was profiled, and TCRdb retains in-frame clones only, with some absent. The sample holds about 170,000 clones. Input material: PBMCs. These receptors all come from a woman in her sixties in good health and CMV-seronegative. Each CDR3 is given with its conserved first and last residue. Each record gives: V gene, J gene, D gene, CDR3 DNA, CDR3 protein. A D gene is named only where the DNA matches it firmly.

>TRBV4-1|TRBJ1-1|.
TGCGCCAGCAGCCGTCTAAGTGGGGAGGCCACTGAAGCTTTCTTT
CASSRLSGEATEAFF
>TRBV7-2|TRBJ1-3|.
TGTGCCAGCAGCTTACAGGGAGGGTCTGGAAACACCATATATTTT
CASSLQGGSGNTIYF
>TRBV7-8|TRBJ2-7|TRBD2
TGTGCCAGCGGGACTAGGATTACCTACGAGCAGTACTTC
CASGTRITYEQYF
>TRBV5-1|TRBJ1-1|.
TGCGCCAGCAGCAACCTAGGAATCCAAAACACTGAAGCTTTCTTT
CASSNLGIQNTEAFF
>TRBV21-1|TRBJ2-7|.
TGTGCCAGCAGCAAAGACGGGCGGGACAGGGGGACCTACGAGCAGTACTTC
CASSKDGRDRGTYEQYF
>TRBV5-6|TRBJ2-1|.
TGTGCCAGCAGCTTGGTGACAGCTGATTCCTACAATGAGCAGTTCTTC
CASSLVTADSYNEQFF
>TRBV7-2|TRBJ2-5|TRBD1
TGTGCCAGCAGCTCGAGGGACAGGGGAGAGACCCAGTACTTC
CASSSRDRGETQYF
>TRBV27|TRBJ2-3|TRBD2
TGTGCCAGCAGTTTTAGTGTGGGAGCGGGACTCACAGATACGCAGTATTTT
CASSFSVGAGLTDTQYF
>TRBV19|TRBJ2-7|TRBD1
TGTGCCAGTAGTATTGGGGGACAGGGTGTGGAGCAGTACTTC
CASSIGGQGVEQYF
>TRBV4-1|TRBJ2-1|.
TGCGCCAGCAGCCAAGTATCACCTATCTCAAGCGGATGGAATGAGCAGTTCTTC
CASSQVSPISSGWNEQFF
>TRBV7-2|TRBJ2-2|TRBD1
TGTGCCAGCAGCTTTACCGGGACAGCAGGCGCCGGGGAGCTGTTTTTT
CASSFTGTAGAGELFF
>TRBV2|TRBJ2-7|TRBD2
TGTGCCAGCAGTGAGGTGGGACTAGCGGGGGGTTTTGAGCAGTACTTC
CASSEVGLAGGFEQYF
>TRBV5-1|TRBJ2-1|TRBD2
TGCGCCAGCAGCTTGTGGGACTACTCGGGGAATGAGCAGTTCTTC
CASSLWDYSGNEQFF
>TRBV10-3|TRBJ1-4|.
TGTGCCACCAGGCGCGAGGGCCGAAAACTGTTTTTT
CATRREGRKLFF
>TRBV2|TRBJ1-6|.
TGTGCCAGCAGTGACCGAAGGGGTAATTCACCCCTCCACTTT
CASSDRRGNSPLHF
>TRBV5-8|TRBJ1-1|.
TGTGCCAGCAGCTTGGGAGTGAACACTGAAGCTTTCTTT
CASSLGVNTEAFF
>TRBV9|TRBJ2-3|.
TGTGCCAGCAGCGTAGACCCTACTAGCACAGATACGCAGTATTTT
CASSVDPTSTDTQYF